Sequencing of this TCR beta chain was carried out in a study of T cell responses to AZD1222 COVID-19 vaccine. Study overall: Second doses were pooled across both intervals (about 4 or about 12 weeks).

Concerning this clone: Its target is not known.

The method was immunoSEQ multiplex PCR; TCRdb's version includes in-frame clones alone and lacks a portion of them. The sample has 130,000 to 150,000 clones; approximately 90% are singletons. Study outcomes and limitations: Distributed over spike, vaccine-associated CD4 TCRs predominated at 160-218 and 743-854.

This TCR came from an adult in good health. The sequencing here drew on peripheral blood, taken on day 0 of AZD1222 vaccination.

The CDR3 region is CASSQGDRQAEKLFF. The CDR3 nucleotides read TGCGCCAGCAGCCAAGGGGACAGGCAGGCTGAAAAACTGTTTTTT. The genes are TRBV4-1 and TRBJ1-4; 8 bases line up with TRBD1. CDR1 is MGHRA, CDR2 YSYEKL, per germline. The junction had 5 bases not matched to a gene; V was cut back by 1 base and J by 7 bases. The CDR3 runs 15 residues.